This T cell receptor beta chain was recorded in a study of blood T cell repertoires in COVID-19. At the level of the study: Samples representing acute and convalescent COVID-19 were sourced from the United States, Italy and Spain. Sample material is recorded as cDNA or gDNA derived from T cells, B-cell-depleted T cells, or PBMCs.

The V gene end was trimmed by 7 bases and the J gene end by 4 bases; junction bases not matched to a gene: 4. CDR1 SQVTM and CDR2 ANQGSEA come from the germline V gene. The CDR3 length is 12 residues. In the original analysis: The authors estimated nucleated cell counts from reference gene primer amplification. Profiling relied on immunoSEQ multiplex PCR, and the TCRdb table lists in-frame clones only, not all of them. D and trimming come from the DNA, and the V and J calls and clone size come from that table. Here the sample spans roughly 130,000 clones, more than 75% being singletons. V and J are TRBV29-1 and TRBJ2-5; 9 bases line up with TRBD1. This TCR derives from a man aged 45 to 65 with active COVID-19. Sequencing used peripheral blood. The DNA of the CDR3 is TGCAGCGCTGGACAGGGGCTAGAGACCCAGTACTTC. It yields the protein CSAGQGLETQYF.